Each of the 8 T cell receptor beta chains below was sequenced from the same sample in a study of blood T cell repertoires in COVID-19. Method: immunoSEQ multiplex PCR; TCRdb's copy keeps in-frame clones and lacks some. This sample has roughly 120,000 clones; about 85% occur once, and the top ten carry about 6.1%. Sequenced material: peripheral blood. The source is a woman in her sixties or seventies with COVID-19, enrolled during active disease.

V gene TRBV7-2 combines with J gene TRBJ1-4; D not certain. Germline CDR1 reads SGHTA; CDR2 reads FQGNSA. Trimming removed 5 bases at V and 0 bases at J, with 13 bases between. The CDR3 consists of 16 residues. The CDR3 loop is CASSRSAGATNEKLFF. The CDR3, as DNA: TGTGCCAGCAGCAGATCTGCAGGTGCAACTAATGAAAAACTGTTTTTT.

The V and J genes are TRBV5-6 and TRBJ2-3; D is unresolved. Germline CDR1 and CDR2: SGHDT and YYEEEE. The V and J ends lost 4 bases and 0 bases respectively, with 12 bases between them. This CDR3 contains 15 residues. CDR3 coding DNA: TGTGCCAGCAGCACTCCTTACAGTAGCACAGATACGCAGTATTTT. Translation: CASSTPYSSTDTQYF.

The chain is built from TRBV7-9 and TRBJ2-5; 12 nucleotides match TRBD1. CDR1 and CDR2 from the germline V gene are SEHNR and FQNEAQ (reference sequence). The CDR3 covers 16 residues. With 0 bases clipped from V and 3 bases from J, the junction kept 2 bases outside the gene matches. The CDR3 DNA sequence: TGTGCCAGCAGCTTAGCGGGGACAGGGGGCGAAGAGACCCAGTACTTC. Its protein is CASSLAGTGGEETQYF.

This clone was counted a few times. The V gene is TRBV5-1, the J gene TRBJ2-1, with TRBD1 identical over 7 bases. Germline V gives CDR1 SGHRS, CDR2 YFSETQ. J gave up 5 bases and V 2 bases, and 4 bases lay outside the gene matches. CDR3 size: 14 residues. CDR3 sequence: CASSFQGVNNEQFF. The CDR3 coding sequence is TGCGCCAGCAGCTTCCAGGGGGTCAACAATGAGCAGTTCTTC.

The gene calls are TRBV9 and TRBJ1-2; 7 bases line up with TRBD1. The CDR3 has 14 amino acids. Germline loops: CDR1 SGDLS, CDR2 YYNGEE. With 4 bases clipped from V and 4 bases from J, the junction kept 7 bases outside the gene matches. The CDR3 is CASSQVGTAYGYTF. CDR3 bases: TGTGCCAGCAGCCAAGTAGGGACAGCCTATGGCTACACCTTC.

The table lists this clone with a few counts. The gene calls are TRBV11-2 and TRBJ2-3, with D possibly TRBD2 on 6 matching bases. V dropped 2 bases and J dropped 8 bases, with 23 bases sitting between them. This CDR3 has 17 residues. Per germline, CDR1 SGHAT and CDR2 FQNNGV. CDR3 sequence: CASSLTIPGLGGSTQYF. CDR3 in DNA: TGTGCCAGCAGCTTAACCATACCGGGACTCGGGGGAAGTACGCAGTATTTT.

This chain joins TRBV7-9 and TRBJ2-1; TRBD1 is a possible D gene (6 bases). V was shortened by 4 bases and J by 5 bases, with 15 bases between the two germline ends. This CDR3 spans 15 amino acids. From germline, CDR1 is SEHNR and CDR2 FQNEAQ (reference sequence). DNA of the CDR3: TGTGCCAGCAGCTCGTCCGGGACACCGAACAATGAGCAGTTCTTC. It translates to CASSSSGTPNNEQFF.

This clone appeared once. V and J are TRBV9 and TRBJ1-3; D is uncertain. This CDR3 is 15 amino acids long. V was shortened by 0 bases and J by 0 bases, with 7 bases between the two germline ends. Germline-derived CDR1 and CDR2 are SGDLS and YYNGEE. The CDR3 here is CASSVDADSGNTIYF. DNA of the CDR3: TGTGCCAGCAGCGTAGACGCAGACTCTGGAAACACCATATATTTT.